Listed below are T cell receptor beta chains from one sample, sequenced in a study of sequential checkpoint blockade in melanoma. Produced via immunoSEQ multiplex PCR; TCRdb's table is partial and in-frame only. The table has about 37,000 clones, about 30% seen once. The sample in question was tumor tissue (inferred from file names), obtained from a patient given nivolumab and ipilimumab in sequence. The source of these receptors is a human donor with melanoma. CDR3s include the opening cysteine and the closing phenylalanine or tryptophan. The D gene is left open where the match is weak. Size tells how often a clone was seen (once, few, many) or the class of an expanded clone, and some rows leave it out.

>TRBJ1-1|TRBV30|TRBD1|15|.
TGTGCCTGGAGCCTGACAGGGGGATTTAACACTGAAGCTTTCTTT
CAWSLTGGFNTEAFF
>TRBJ2-7|TRBV6-8|.|13|.
TGTGCCAGCGGGAGTACAGGAGCCTACGAGCAGTACTTC
CASGSTGAYEQYF
>TRBJ2-7|TRBV6-8|.|14|.
TGTGCCAGCCGATCGGGCGTCACCTCCTACGAGCAGTACTTC
CASRSGVTSYEQYF
>TRBJ1-4|TRBV1|.|17|few
TGCGCCAGCAGCTATAGAGACCTGGGACAGGGGGAAGAAAAACTGTTTTTT
CASSYRDLGQGEEKLFF
>TRBJ2-7|TRBV11-3|.|16|few
TGTGCCAGCAGCTTCGACAGGCCCCCGAGCTCCTACGAGCAGTACTTC
CASSFDRPPSSYEQYF
>TRBJ2-6|TRBV19|.|14|.
TGTGCCAGTCTCCACCACTCTGGGGCCAACGTCCTGACTTTC
CASLHHSGANVLTF
>TRBJ2-7|TRBV29-1|TRBD2|15|.
TGCAGCGTGGGTAGACTAGCGGGAGTATCCGACGAGCAGTACTTC
CSVGRLAGVSDEQYF
>TRBJ2-3|TRBV7-5|.|15|few
TGTGCCAGCAGCGGAGGACTAGCCTTCACAGATACGCAGTATTTT
CASSGGLAFTDTQYF
>TRBJ1-5|TRBV18|TRBD1|16|few
TGTGCCAGCTCACCAGGGACAGGCGTTGGCAATCAGCCCCAGCATTTT
CASSPGTGVGNQPQHF
>TRBJ2-7|TRBV19|TRBD2|17|.
TGTGCCAGTAGTATAAGCCAGAGGGTAGCGGGCTCCTACGAGCAGTACTTC
CASSISQRVAGSYEQYF
>TRBJ2-1|TRBV5-1|.|14|.
TGCGCCAGCAGAGGGGCGAGCTCCTACAATGAGCAGTTCTTC
CASRGASSYNEQFF
>TRBJ1-1|TRBV23-1|TRBD1|15|few
TGCGCCAGCAGTCACCACGACAGGGGAGGCCCTGAAGCTTTCTTT
CASSHHDRGGPEAFF
>TRBJ1-2|TRBV6-8|.|13|.
TGTGCCAGCAGTCGATCAGGGAACTATGGCTACACCTTC
CASSRSGNYGYTF
>TRBJ1-1|TRBV18|.|13|.
TGTGCCAGCTCACCACCCTCATTAGCTGAAGCTTTCTTT
CASSPPSLAEAFF
>TRBJ1-5|TRBV23-1|.|17|once
TGCGCCAGCAGTTCCAATCCGGACGGTCCTAGCAATCAGCCCCAGCATTTT
CASSSNPDGPSNQPQHF
>TRBJ2-7|TRBV9|TRBD2|19|.
TGTGCCAGCAGCTCCACCGGGACTAGCGGGTCTTACGAACCCTACGAGCAGTACTTC
CASSSTGTSGSYEPYEQYF
>TRBJ1-5|TRBV12-5|.|13|.
TGTGCCAGCACCACCGGGTGGGGTAAGCCCCAGCATTTT
CASTTGWGKPQHF
>TRBJ2-3|TRBV11-3|.|15|few
TGTGCCAGCAGCTTAGTATGGGATCCCACAGATACGCAGTATTTT
CASSLVWDPTDTQYF
>TRBJ2-7|TRBV28|.|15|once
TGTGCCAGCAGTTTAGGCGCTGATTCTCGGAACGAGCAGTACTTC
CASSLGADSRNEQYF
>TRBJ1-4|TRBV28|.|15|few
TGTGCCAGCAGTCCTCCGGGAGTAACTAATGAAAAACTGTTTTTT
CASSPPGVTNEKLFF
>TRBJ2-2|TRBV7-6|.|15|.
TGTGCCAGCAGCTTAGCGCAGGGGTCCACCGGGGAGCTGTTTTTT
CASSLAQGSTGELFF
>TRBJ2-2|TRBV11-3|.|14|few
TGTGCCAGCAGCTTAGTCAGGGATGGAGGGGAGCTGTTTTTT
CASSLVRDGGELFF
>TRBJ2-7|TRBV28|.|14|.
TGTGCCAGCAGTCCTCCAGGCGGAGGCTACGAGCAGTACTTC
CASSPPGGGYEQYF
>TRBJ2-1|TRBV6-8|.|12|.
TGTGCCAGCAGTTACGGCGGGGTCAAGCAGTTCTTC
CASSYGGVKQFF
>TRBJ2-7|TRBV9|TRBD2|15|few
TGTGCCATTCTAGCGGGAGGGCCATTCCCCTACGAGCAGTACTTC
CAILAGGPFPYEQYF
>TRBJ2-1|TRBV6-8|.|14|few
TGTGCCAGCAGTGGAGGGTTAAGAATGGGTGAGCAGTTCTTC
CASSGGLRMGEQFF
>TRBJ2-3|TRBV11-3|TRBD2|17|few
TGTGCCAGCAGCTTCGATAGACTAGCCGGTCGTGCAGATACGCAGTATTTT
CASSFDRLAGRADTQYF
>TRBJ2-1|TRBV6-8|.|12|.
TGTGCCACCTTATCTGGCTGGAATGAGCAGTTCTTC
CATLSGWNEQFF
>TRBJ1-2|TRBV6-8|TRBD1|15|few
TGTGCCAGCAGTCTTTCGACAGGGCCTTTTGGAGGCTACACCTTC
CASSLSTGPFGGYTF
>TRBJ2-4|TRBV6-8|.|14|few
TGTGCCAGCCGGGCAGACCTAGCCAAAAACATTCAGTACTTC
CASRADLAKNIQYF
>TRBJ1-2|TRBV19|.|13|.
TGTGCCAGTAGTACCTCAGGCCGCTATGGCTACACCTTC
CASSTSGRYGYTF
>TRBJ1-1|TRBV11-3|.|15|many
TGTGCCAGCAGCTTGGCGTTGGGCAGAGTGGCTGAAGCTTTCTTT
CASSLALGRVAEAFF
>TRBJ1-5|TRBV28|.|15|.
TGTGCCAGCAGTTTGCAGGGGCTAAGCAATCAGCCCCAGCATTTT
CASSLQGLSNQPQHF
>TRBJ2-1|TRBV19|.|14|.
TGTGCCAGTAGTAGGAGTCAGGCCTACAATGAGCAGTTCTTC
CASSRSQAYNEQFF
>TRBJ2-7|TRBV11-3|TRBD2|14|many
TGTGCCAGCAGCTTAAGCGGGAGAGGGTACGAGCAGTACTTC
CASSLSGRGYEQYF
>TRBJ1-6|TRBV28|TRBD1|14|.
TGTGCCAGCAGTTTAGGACAGGGAAATTCACCCCTCCACTTT
CASSLGQGNSPLHF
>TRBJ1-2|TRBV6-8|TRBD1|15|few
TGTGCCAGCAGTAGCCGGGACAGGGCCCGGTATGGCTACACCTTC
CASSSRDRARYGYTF
>TRBJ1-5|TRBV15|.|17|.
TGTGCCACCAGCCGAAGTCACGGGTTTCCGGACAATCAGCCCCAGCATTTT
CATSRSHGFPDNQPQHF
>TRBJ1-2|TRBV11-3|.|15|many
TGTGCCAGCAGTCGGGCAGGGCGGGGAGATTATGGCTACACCTTC
CASSRAGRGDYGYTF